This T cell receptor beta chain was recovered during a study of blood T cell repertoires in COVID-19. Study information: The samples span acute and convalescent COVID-19 from the United States, Italy and Spain. T cells, B-cell-depleted T cells, or PBMCs provided the cDNA or gDNA that served as material.

In the authors' methods: Amplification with reference gene primers provided the estimates of nucleated cell counts. Sequencing used immunoSEQ multiplex PCR; TCRdb keeps in-frame clones, though not all of them. Clone size and the V and J calls come from that table; the DNA yielded D and trimming. The sample holds tens of thousands of clones; about nine tenths are singletons and the top ten take around a quarter. The trim removed 3 bases at V and 4 bases at J, leaving 6 bases unmatched. CDR3 length equals 16 residues. CDR1 LNHDA and CDR2 SQIVND come from the germline V gene (reference sequence). The clonotype originates from a man aged 45-60 years with active or convalescent COVID-19. The rearrangement links TRBV19 to TRBJ2-2; 9 bases map to TRBD2. Input material: peripheral blood. CDR3 region: CASSMTAGGRTGELFF. The CDR3 DNA sequence: TGTGCCAGTAGTATGACAGCGGGGGGACGCACCGGGGAGCTGTTTTTT. The complete variable domain, with remaining parts taken from reference TRBV19 and TRBJ2-2, reads DGGITQSPKYLFRKEGQNVTLSCEQNLNHDAMYWYRQDPGQGLRLIYYSQIVNDFQKGDIAEGYSVSREKKESFPLTVTSAQKNPTAFYLCASSMTAGGRTGELFFGEGSRLTVL.